A selection of T cell receptor beta chains follows, all from one sample in a study of metastatic and nonmetastatic thyroid tumors. TCRdb reanalyzed the PCR reads with MiXCR. The table shows tens of thousands of clones, with roughly 28% occurring only once. The sample taken for sequencing was blood. These receptors originate from a male donor with papillary thyroid cancer or a benign thyroid nodule (not recorded which). Some clones in this sample may be carry-over from other donors' samples. CDR3s include the opening cysteine and the closing phenylalanine or tryptophan. A D gene is named only where the DNA matches it firmly. Clone size appears in some rows only: once, few, many, or a class for an expanded clone.

v_gene	j_gene	abundance	d_gene	CDR3aa	CDR3nt
TRBV6-1	TRBJ2-1	many	.	CASSRALEGNEQFF	TGTGCCAGCAGCCGCGCCCTCGAGGGAAATGAGCAGTTCTTC
TRBV4-1	TRBJ1-5	once	.	CASSQDTAYSNQPQHF	TGCGCCAGCAGCCAAGACACGGCTTATAGCAATCAGCCCCAGCATTTT
TRBV3-1	TRBJ1-6	.	.	CASSQGTVWRNNSPLHF	TGTGCCAGCAGCCAAGGGACCGTCTGGAGGAATAATTCACCCCTCCACTTT
TRBV6-4	TRBJ2-7	few	TRBD2	CASRGLAGVTEQYF	TGTGCCAGCAGAGGACTAGCGGGAGTTACCGAGCAGTACTTC
TRBV9	TRBJ2-5	many	TRBD1	CASSVGWDRDQETQYF	TGTGCCAGCAGCGTAGGATGGGACAGGGACCAAGAGACCCAGTACTTC
TRBV7-3	TRBJ2-1	many	TRBD2	CASSFTSPGTSGYNEQFF	TGTGCCAGCAGCTTCACTTCGCCAGGGACTAGCGGATACAATGAGCAGTTCTTC
TRBV11-2	TRBJ2-7	.	TRBD1	CASSLELDRVVSEQYF	TGTGCCAGCAGCTTGGAATTGGACAGGGTAGTTTCCGAGCAGTACTTC
TRBV25-1	TRBJ2-5	few	.	CASSPSRVSFLKETQYF	TGTGCTAGCAGCCCAAGTCGTGTGAGTTTTCTTAAAGAGACCCAGTACTTC
TRBV7-3	TRBJ2-3	.	.	CASSGGAFLGDTQYF	TGTGCCAGCAGCGGAGGGGCCTTCCTTGGGGATACGCAGTATTTT
TRBV29-1	TRBJ1-1	many	.	CSVVGDGTEAFF	TGCAGCGTTGTGGGGGACGGCACTGAAGCTTTCTTT
TRBV28	TRBJ2-5	.	.	CASGGVTQETQYF	TGTGCCAGCGGGGGCGTAACCCAAGAGACCCAGTACTTC
TRBV5-4	TRBJ1-2	many	.	CASSFRAGGYTF	TGTGCCAGCAGCTTCAGGGCCGGTGGCTACACCTTC
TRBV4-1	TRBJ2-6	medium-sized	TRBD2	CASSQNSGTGANVLTF	TGCGCCAGCAGCCAAAATAGCGGGACTGGGGCCAACGTCCTGACTTTC
TRBV2	TRBJ2-2	few	TRBD2	CASRIGLAGGRNTGELFF	TGTGCCAGCAGAATTGGACTAGCGGGGGGGCGGAACACCGGGGAGCTGTTTTTT
TRBV7-3	TRBJ2-1	.	.	CASSRRGYNEQFF	TGTGCCAGCAGTCGAAGGGGGTACAATGAGCAGTTCTTC
TRBV28	TRBJ2-7	few	.	CASSPLGVREQYF	TGTGCCAGCTCGCCGTTGGGGGTACGGGAGCAGTACTTC
TRBV28	TRBJ2-3	few	.	CASNQRGAASTDTQYF	TGTGCCAGCAACCAGAGGGGTGCGGCTAGCACAGATACGCAGTATTTT
TRBV6-5	TRBJ1-2	medium-sized	.	CASSYLGGGYTF	TGTGCCAGCAGTTACCTCGGGGGTGGCTACACCTTC
TRBV19	TRBJ1-5	few	.	CASSLQSNQPQHF	TGTGCCAGTAGTCTACAGAGCAATCAGCCCCAGCATTTT
TRBV20-1	TRBJ2-7	.	.	CSATRVGEQYF	TGCAGTGCTACTCGGGTGGGCGAGCAGTACTTC
TRBV5-1	TRBJ2-7	.	TRBD1	CASSGTGTGAEQYF	TGCGCCAGCAGCGGAACCGGGACAGGGGCCGAGCAGTACTTC
TRBV20-1	TRBJ2-3	.	.	CSARGFRASLRVDDTQYF	TGCAGTGCTAGAGGATTTCGGGCATCCCTCAGAGTGGATGATACGCAGTATTTT
TRBV2	TRBJ2-7	few	TRBD2	CASSEIQREVTYEQYF	TGTGCCAGCAGTGAAATCCAGCGGGAGGTCACATACGAGCAGTACTTC
TRBV11-2	TRBJ2-1	.	.	CASSQPGLYNEQFF	TGTGCCAGCAGCCAACCGGGCCTTTACAATGAGCAGTTCTTC
TRBV20-1	TRBJ2-7	medium-sized	.	CSARPGDHRDEQYF	TGCAGTGCTAGGCCAGGGGACCACCGAGACGAGCAGTACTTC
TRBV11-2	TRBJ1-1	many	.	CASSLDRTEAFF	TGTGCCAGCAGCTTAGATCGCACTGAAGCTTTCTTT
TRBV28	TRBJ1-2	.	TRBD1	CASSPFGQGSGYTF	TGTGCCAGCAGTCCATTCGGACAGGGGAGCGGCTACACCTTC